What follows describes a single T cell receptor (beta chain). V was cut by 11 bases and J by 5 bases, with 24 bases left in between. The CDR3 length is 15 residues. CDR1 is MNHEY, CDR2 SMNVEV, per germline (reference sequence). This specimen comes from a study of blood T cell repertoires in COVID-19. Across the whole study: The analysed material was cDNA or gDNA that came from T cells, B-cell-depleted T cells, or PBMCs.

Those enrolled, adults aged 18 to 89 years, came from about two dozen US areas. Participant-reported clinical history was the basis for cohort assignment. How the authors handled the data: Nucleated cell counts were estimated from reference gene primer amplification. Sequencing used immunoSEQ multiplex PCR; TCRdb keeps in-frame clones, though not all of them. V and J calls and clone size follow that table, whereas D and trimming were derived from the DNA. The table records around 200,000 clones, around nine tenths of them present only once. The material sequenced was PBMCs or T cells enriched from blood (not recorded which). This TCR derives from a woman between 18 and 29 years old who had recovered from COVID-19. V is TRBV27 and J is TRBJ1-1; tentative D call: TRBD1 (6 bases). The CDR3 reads CAVVSGWGPYTEAFF. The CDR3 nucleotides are TGTGCCGTCGTTTCAGGTTGGGGGCCTTATACTGAAGCTTTCTTT.